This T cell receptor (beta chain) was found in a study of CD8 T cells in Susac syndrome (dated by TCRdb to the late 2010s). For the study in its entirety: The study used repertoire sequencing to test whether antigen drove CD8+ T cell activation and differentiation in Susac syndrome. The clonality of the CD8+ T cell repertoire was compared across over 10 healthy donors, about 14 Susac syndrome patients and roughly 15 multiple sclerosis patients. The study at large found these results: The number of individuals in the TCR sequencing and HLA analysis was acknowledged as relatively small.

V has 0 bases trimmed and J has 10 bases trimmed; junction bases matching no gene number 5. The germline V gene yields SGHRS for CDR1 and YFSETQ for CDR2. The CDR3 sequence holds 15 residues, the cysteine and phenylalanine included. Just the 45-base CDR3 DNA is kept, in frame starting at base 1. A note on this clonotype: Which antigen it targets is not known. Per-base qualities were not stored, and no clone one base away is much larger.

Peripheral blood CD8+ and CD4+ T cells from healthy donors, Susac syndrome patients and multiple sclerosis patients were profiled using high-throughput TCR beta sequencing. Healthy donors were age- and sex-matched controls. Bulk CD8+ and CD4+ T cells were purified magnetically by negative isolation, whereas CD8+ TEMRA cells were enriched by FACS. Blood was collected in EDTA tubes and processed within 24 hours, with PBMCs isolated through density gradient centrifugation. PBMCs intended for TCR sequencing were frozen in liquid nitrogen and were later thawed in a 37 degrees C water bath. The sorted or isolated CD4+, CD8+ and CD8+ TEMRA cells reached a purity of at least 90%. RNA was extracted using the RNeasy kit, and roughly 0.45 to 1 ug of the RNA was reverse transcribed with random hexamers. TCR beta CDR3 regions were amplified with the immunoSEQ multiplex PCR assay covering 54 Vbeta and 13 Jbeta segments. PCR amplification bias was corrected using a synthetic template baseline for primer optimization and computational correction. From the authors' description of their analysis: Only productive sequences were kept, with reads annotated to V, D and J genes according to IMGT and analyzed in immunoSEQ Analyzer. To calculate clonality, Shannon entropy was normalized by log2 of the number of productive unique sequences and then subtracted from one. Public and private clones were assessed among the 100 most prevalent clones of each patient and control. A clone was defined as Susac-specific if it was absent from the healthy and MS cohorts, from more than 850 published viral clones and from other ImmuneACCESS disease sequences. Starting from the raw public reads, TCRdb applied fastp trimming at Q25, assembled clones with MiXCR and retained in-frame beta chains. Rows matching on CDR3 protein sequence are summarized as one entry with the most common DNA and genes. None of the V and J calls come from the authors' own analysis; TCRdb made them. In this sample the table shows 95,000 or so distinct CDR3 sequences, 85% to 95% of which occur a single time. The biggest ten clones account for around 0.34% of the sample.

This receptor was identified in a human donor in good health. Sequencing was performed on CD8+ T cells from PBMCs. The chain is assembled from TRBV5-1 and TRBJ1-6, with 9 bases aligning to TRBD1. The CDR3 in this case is CASSLETGGLSPLHF. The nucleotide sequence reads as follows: TGCGCCAGCAGCTTGGAAACAGGGGGCCTATCACCCCTCCACTTT. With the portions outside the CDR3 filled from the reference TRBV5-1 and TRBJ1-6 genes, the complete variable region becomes KAGVTQTPRYLIKTRGQQVTLSCSPISGHRSVSWYQQTPGQGLQFLFEYFSETQRNKGNFPGRFSGRQFSNSRSEMNVSTLELGDSALYLCASSLETGGLSPLHFGNGTRLTVT.